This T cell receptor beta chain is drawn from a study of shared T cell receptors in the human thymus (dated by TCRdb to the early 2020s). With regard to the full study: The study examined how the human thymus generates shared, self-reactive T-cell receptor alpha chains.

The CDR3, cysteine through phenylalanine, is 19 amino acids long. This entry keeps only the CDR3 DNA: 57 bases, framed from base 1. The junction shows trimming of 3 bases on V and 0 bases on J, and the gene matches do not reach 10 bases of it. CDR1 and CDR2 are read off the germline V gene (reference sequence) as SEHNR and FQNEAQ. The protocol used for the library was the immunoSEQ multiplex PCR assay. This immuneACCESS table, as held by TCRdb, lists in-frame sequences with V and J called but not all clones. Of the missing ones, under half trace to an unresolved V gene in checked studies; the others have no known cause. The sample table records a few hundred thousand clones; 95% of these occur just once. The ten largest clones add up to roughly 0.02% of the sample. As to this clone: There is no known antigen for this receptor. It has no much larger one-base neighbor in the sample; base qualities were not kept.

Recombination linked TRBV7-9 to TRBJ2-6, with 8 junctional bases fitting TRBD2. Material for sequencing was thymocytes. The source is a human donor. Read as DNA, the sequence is TGTGCCAGCAGCTTGGCCGGACTAGCCCTCAGCTCTGGGGCCAACGTCCTGACTTTC. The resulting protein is CASSLAGLALSSGANVLTF.